These 5 T cell receptor beta chains share one sample of origin, sequenced in a study of T cells after yellow fever vaccination. TCRdb re-derived calls from the 5' RACE reads in MiXCR, one entry per CDR3 protein. The top ten clones hold under 20% of a sample with roughly 310,000 distinct CDR3 sequences, roughly 8.7% of them seen once. The sample in question was PBMCs, obtained on the day of the first yellow fever vaccination. The receptors come from a young man who received the YFV17D yellow fever vaccine.

The rearrangement links TRBV9 to TRBJ2-3; TRBD2 agrees at 11 bases. Germline V gene lookup returns CDR1 SGDLS and CDR2 YYNGEE. The CDR3 has 16 amino acids. V dropped 3 bases and J dropped 4; count of bases not matched to a gene: 7. CDR3 DNA: TGTGCCAGCAGCGAATCTAGCGGGGGGATCCCAGATACGCAGTATTTT. Translation: CASSESSGGIPDTQYF.

This clonotype was seen more than once but under ten times. The chain recombines TRBV5-1 with TRBJ1-6; maybe TRBD1 (6 bases). The V end lost 0 bases, the J end lost 4 bases, and 11 bases lay between the germline ends. The germline V gene has CDR1 SGHRS and CDR2 YFSETQ. The CDR3 length is 16 residues. CDR3 region: CASSLEGGKYNSPLHF. The CDR3 DNA sequence: TGCGCCAGCAGCTTGGAGGGGGGAAAATATAATTCACCCCTCCACTTT.

The V and J genes are TRBV9 and TRBJ2-2; 8 bases agree with TRBD1. V dropped 4 bases and J dropped 5; count of bases not matched to a gene: 13. Germline loops: CDR1 SGDLS, CDR2 YYNGEE. The CDR3 loop spans 17 amino acids. The CDR3 DNA reads TGTGCCAGCAGCCCGCACCTCACGGGACAGGATACCGGGGAGCTGTTTTTT. This translates into CASSPHLTGQDTGELFF.

This clonotype came up many times. This chain links TRBV20-1 with TRBJ2-7; D might be TRBD1 (6 bases). Trimming removed 3 bases at V and 3 bases at J, with 15 bases between. Germline V gene data show CDR1 as DFQATT and CDR2 as SNEGSKA (reference sequence). The CDR3 runs 14 residues. The CDR3, as DNA: TGCAGTGCTAGGAAGGTGTACAGGGACTACGAGCAGTACGTC. It is translated as CSARKVYRDYEQYV.

This chain links TRBV6-1 with TRBJ1-2; no clear D. V was trimmed by 7 bases and J by 8 bases, leaving 20 bases between them. CDR3 size: 14 residues. The germline CDR1 and CDR2 sequences are MNHNS and SASEGT. This CDR3 is CASKPGRGVLGYTF. CDR3 DNA: TGTGCCAGCAAACCCGGACGTGGCGTCCTAGGCTACACCTTC.